The entry below describes one T cell receptor beta chain. Its binding antigen is unknown. Qualities for individual bases were not recorded, and no much larger clone is one base off. This entry belongs to a study of blood T cell repertoires in COVID-19 (dated by TCRdb to the early 2020s). Context from the whole study: Samples from collaborators originated in the United States, Italy and Spain and spanned both the acute and convalescent phases of COVID-19. The prospective study material was composed of cDNA or gDNA derived from T cells, B-cell-depleted T cells, or PBMCs. Samples were obtained from the ongoing ImmuneRACE study (first 160 participants) and from 1,000 to 1,500 subjects provided by 6 global collaborators. Sample metadata almost always included a de-identified subject ID, COVID-19 status, age in years and sex. The repertoires were made available in a free public database intended to serve as a resource for research on the immune response to SARS-CoV-2. Deeply sampled blood TCRbeta repertoires from subjects exposed to, actively infected with, or recovered from COVID-19 were included in the dataset. HLA class I and class II types, where available, came from metadata supplied by the sample provider rather than from assay-based typing. The investigation overall reported the following: Clinical and demographic metadata were provided uncurated, with the amount varying by source and participant.

TCRbeta CDR3 regions were amplified from genomic DNA using the immunoSEQ Assay, a bias-controlled multiplex PCR. As for how the authors treated the data: The number of nucleated cells in each sample was estimated by amplification of reference gene primers within the assay. To quantify the absolute abundance of each unique TCRbeta CDR3 rearrangement, sequence reads were collapsed and filtered. For each sample, productive Simpson clonality was calculated as the square root of Simpson's diversity index over productive rearrangements. TCRdb obtained this table from immuneACCESS and retained in-frame rearrangements with V and J assigned. These tables miss some clones; where compared with another copy, unresolved V genes account for less than half of the shortfall, and the remainder is unexplained. The V and J calls and clone size are taken from that table; D and trimming were inferred from the DNA. Recorded for this sample are about 160,000 clones; approximately 80% of them occurred a single time. Clones ranked in the top ten supply 10% to 15% of the sample.

A second Seattle source provided samples from volunteer blood donors who had recovered from COVID-19. Each collaborating institution followed its own protocols to collect whole blood in K2EDTA tubes. Collaborator samples were shipped for TCRbeta analysis as frozen whole blood, isolated PBMCs, or DNA extracted from either sample type. Trimming leaves V shorter by 7 bases and J shorter by 4 bases, with the junction holding 9 bases beyond the gene matches. From the cysteine through the phenylalanine, the CDR3 covers 14 amino acids. Left in the record is the CDR3 DNA by itself, 42 bases read in frame from the first base. CDR1 is given as MDHEN and CDR2 as SYDVKM, both from the germline V gene.

The chain was built from TRBV28 and TRBJ2-7, and 8 junctional nucleotides match TRBD2. Sequenced material: peripheral blood. This receptor was identified in a man between 65 and 85 years old who had recovered from COVID-19. The DNA sequence is as follows: TGTGCCAGCACCTCCGGGGGGGGATATTACGAGCAGTACTTC. Its protein is CASTSGGGYYEQYF. The full variable domain, completed from the reference TRBV28 and TRBJ2-7 proteins outside the CDR3, reads DVKVTQSSRYLVKRTGEKVFLECVQDMDHENMFWYRQDPGLGLRLIYFSYDVKMKEKGDIPEGYSVSREKKERFSLILESASTNQTSMYLCASTSGGGYYEQYFGPGTRLTVT.